This TCR beta chain appears in the sequencing data of a study of T-cell reconstitution after alpha-beta-depleted transplantation in children. Study-level findings and limits: Several hundred rapidly expanded clones from non-depleted graft cells reportedly supplied alpha-beta T cells about two months post-transplant. Surviving recipient T cells and thymic progenitors underlay high day-60 TCRbeta diversity in some patients. At the one-year point after transplant, T-cell counts and TCRbeta diversity were found to come mostly from T cells that had been newly produced.

The CDR3 is made up of 12 amino acids. V dropped 6 bases and J dropped 11 bases, with 19 bases sitting between them. CDR1 and CDR2 (germline): DFQATT, SNEGSKA (reference sequence). This clonotype was seen more than once but under ten times. The antigen is not known. During its preparation, the TCRbeta library received unique molecular identifiers. From the PCR reads, TCRdb called clonotypes with MiXCR, one entry per CDR3 protein. The sample includes about 540,000 distinct CDR3 sequences, about a quarter of them seen just once. The chain recombines TRBV20-1 with TRBJ1-1; D unclear. This receptor was taken from a boy younger than two with Wiskott-Aldrich syndrome, due to receive a stem cell transplant. Specimen: PBMCs, collected before TCRalphabeta/CD19-depleted stem cell transplant. The CDR3 is CSASRTALKAFF. The CDR3 DNA reads as TGCAGTGCGAGCAGGACGGCCCTGAAGGCTTTCTTT.